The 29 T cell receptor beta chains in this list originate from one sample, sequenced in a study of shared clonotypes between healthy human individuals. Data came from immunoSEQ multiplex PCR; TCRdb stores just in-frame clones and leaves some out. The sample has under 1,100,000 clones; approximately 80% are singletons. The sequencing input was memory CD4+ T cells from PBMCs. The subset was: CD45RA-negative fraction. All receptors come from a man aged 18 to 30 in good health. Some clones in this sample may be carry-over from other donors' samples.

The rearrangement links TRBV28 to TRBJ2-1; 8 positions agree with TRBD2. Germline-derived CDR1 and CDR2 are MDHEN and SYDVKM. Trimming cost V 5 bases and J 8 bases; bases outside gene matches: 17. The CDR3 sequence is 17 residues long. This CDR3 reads CASSLLRGGRSRDEQFF. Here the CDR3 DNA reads TGTGCCAGCAGTCTATTACGGGGCGGGAGGAGTAGGGATGAGCAGTTCTTC.

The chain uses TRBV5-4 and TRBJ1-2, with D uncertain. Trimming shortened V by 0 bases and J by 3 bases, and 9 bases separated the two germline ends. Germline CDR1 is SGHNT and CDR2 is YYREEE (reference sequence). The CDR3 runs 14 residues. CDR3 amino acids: CASSLGSAHYGYTF. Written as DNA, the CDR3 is TGTGCCAGCAGCTTGGGATCTGCCCACTATGGCTACACCTTC.

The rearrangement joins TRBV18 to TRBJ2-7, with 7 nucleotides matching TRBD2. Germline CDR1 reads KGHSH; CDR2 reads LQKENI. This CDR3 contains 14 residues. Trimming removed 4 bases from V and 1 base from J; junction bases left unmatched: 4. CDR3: CASSRGGLSYEQYF. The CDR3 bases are TGTGCCAGCTCACGGGGGGGTCTATCCTACGAGCAGTACTTC. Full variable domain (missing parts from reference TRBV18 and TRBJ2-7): NAGVMQNPRHLVRRRGQEARLRCSPMKGHSHVYWYRQLPEEGLKFMVYLQKENIIDESGMPKERFSAEFPKEGPSILRIQQVVRGDSAAYFCASSRGGLSYEQYFGPGTRLTVT.

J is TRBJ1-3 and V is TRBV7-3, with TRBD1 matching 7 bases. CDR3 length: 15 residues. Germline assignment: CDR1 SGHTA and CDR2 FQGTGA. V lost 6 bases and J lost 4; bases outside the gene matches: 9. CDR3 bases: TGTGCCAGCAGTACGACAGGGCCGGCGGGAAACACCATATATTTT. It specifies CASSTTGPAGNTIYF.

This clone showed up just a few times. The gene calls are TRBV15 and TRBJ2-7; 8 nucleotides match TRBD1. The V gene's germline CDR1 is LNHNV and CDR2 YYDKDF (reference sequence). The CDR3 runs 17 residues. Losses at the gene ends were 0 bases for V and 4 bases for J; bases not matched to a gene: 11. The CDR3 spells CATSRDLRQGSSYEQYF. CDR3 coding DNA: TGTGCCACCAGCAGAGACCTTAGACAGGGGTCAAGTTACGAGCAGTACTTC.

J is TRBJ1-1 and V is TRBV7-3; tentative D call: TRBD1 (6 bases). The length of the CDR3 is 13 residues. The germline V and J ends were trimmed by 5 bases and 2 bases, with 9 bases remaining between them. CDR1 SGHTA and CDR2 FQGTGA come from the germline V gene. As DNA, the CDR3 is TGTGCCAGCAGCGCAGGGGTTAACACTGAAGCTTTCTTT. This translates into CASSAGVNTEAFF.

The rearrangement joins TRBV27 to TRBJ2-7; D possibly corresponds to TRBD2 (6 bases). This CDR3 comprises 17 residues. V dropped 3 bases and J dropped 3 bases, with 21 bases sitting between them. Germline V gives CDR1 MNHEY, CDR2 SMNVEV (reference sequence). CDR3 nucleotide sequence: TGTGCCAGCAGTTTCGGGGGAACGGCAGGAACGATCTACGAGCAGTACTTC. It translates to CASSFGGTAGTIYEQYF.

This chain's CDR3 is CASRPSGRGWYQETQYF. CDR3 DNA: TGTGCCAGCAGACCTAGCGGGAGAGGGTGGTACCAAGAGACCCAGTACTTC. The chain uses TRBV27 and TRBJ2-5; 10 bases line up with TRBD2. The CDR3 totals 17 residues. The germline V gene has CDR1 MNHEY and CDR2 SMNVEV (reference sequence). Trimming at V came to 6 bases and at J to 0 bases, leaving 10 bases not matched to a gene.

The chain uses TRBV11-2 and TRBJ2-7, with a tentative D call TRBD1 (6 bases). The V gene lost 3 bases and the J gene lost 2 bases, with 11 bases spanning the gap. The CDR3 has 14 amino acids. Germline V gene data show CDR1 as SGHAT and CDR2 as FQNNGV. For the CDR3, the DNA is TGTGCCAGCAGCTTCGGGACATTGGCCTACGAGCAGTACTTC. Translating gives CASSFGTLAYEQYF.

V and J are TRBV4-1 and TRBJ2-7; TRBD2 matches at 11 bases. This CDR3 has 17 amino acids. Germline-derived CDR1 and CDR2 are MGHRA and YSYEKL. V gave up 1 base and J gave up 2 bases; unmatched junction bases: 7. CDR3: CASSQGLAGGPPYEQYF. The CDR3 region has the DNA TGCGCCAGCAGCCAAGGTCTAGCGGGAGGACCCCCCTACGAGCAGTACTTC.

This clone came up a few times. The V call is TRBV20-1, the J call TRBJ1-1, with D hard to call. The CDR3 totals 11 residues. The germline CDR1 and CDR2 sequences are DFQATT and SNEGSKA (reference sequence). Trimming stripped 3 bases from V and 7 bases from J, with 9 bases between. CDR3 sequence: CSASAAVEAFF. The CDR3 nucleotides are TGCAGTGCTAGTGCGGCAGTTGAAGCTTTCTTT.

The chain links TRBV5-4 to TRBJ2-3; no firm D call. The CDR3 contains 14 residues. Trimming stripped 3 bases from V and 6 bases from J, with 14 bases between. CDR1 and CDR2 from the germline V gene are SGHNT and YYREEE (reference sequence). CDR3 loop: CASSSTGAQDTQYF. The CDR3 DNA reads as TGTGCCAGCAGCTCGACTGGAGCACAGGATACGCAGTATTTT.

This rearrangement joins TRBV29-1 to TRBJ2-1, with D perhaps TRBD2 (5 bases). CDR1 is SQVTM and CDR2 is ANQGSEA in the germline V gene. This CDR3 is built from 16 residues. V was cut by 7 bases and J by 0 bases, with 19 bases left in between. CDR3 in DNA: TGCAGCGCACTCGGCGGGCGTGAGAGCTCCTACAATGAGCAGTTCTTC. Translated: CSALGGRESSYNEQFF.

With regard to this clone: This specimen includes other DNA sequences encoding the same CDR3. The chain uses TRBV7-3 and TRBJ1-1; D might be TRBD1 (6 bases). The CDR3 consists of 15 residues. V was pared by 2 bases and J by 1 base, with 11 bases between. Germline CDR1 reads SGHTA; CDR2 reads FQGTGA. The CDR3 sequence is CASSLLGGGNTEAFF. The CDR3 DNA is TGTGCCAGCAGCTTACTAGGAGGGGGGAACACTGAAGCTTTCTTT.

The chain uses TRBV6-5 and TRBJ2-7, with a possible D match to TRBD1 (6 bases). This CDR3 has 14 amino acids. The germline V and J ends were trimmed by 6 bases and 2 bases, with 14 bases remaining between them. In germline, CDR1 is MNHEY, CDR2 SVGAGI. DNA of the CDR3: TGTGCCAGCAGAAGGGGACACGGAACCTACGAGCAGTACTTC. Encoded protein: CASRRGHGTYEQYF.

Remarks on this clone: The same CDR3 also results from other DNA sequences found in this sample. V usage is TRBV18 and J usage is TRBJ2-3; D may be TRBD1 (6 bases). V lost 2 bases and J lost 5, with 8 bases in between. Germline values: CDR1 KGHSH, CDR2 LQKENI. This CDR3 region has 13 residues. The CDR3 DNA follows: TGTGCCAGCTCACCAGGCAGGGGAGATACGCAGTATTTT. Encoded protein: CASSPGRGDTQYF.

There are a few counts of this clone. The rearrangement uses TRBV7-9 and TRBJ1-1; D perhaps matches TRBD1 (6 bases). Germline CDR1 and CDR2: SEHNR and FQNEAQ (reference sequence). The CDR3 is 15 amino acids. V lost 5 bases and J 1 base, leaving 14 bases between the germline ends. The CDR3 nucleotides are TGTGCCAGCAGCCCTAGAGGGGGTAGGAACACTGAAGCTTTCTTT. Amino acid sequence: CASSPRGGRNTEAFF.

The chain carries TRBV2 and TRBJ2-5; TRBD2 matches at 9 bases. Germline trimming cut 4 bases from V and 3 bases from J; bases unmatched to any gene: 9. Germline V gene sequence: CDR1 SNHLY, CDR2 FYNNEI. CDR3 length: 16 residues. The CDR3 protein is CASSGGASGTEETQYF. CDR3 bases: TGTGCCAGCAGTGGAGGGGCTAGCGGGACCGAAGAGACCCAGTACTTC.

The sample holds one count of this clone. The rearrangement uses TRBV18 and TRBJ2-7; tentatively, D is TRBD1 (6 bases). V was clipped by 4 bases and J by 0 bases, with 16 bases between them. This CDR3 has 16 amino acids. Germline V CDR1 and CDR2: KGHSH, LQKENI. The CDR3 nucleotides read TGTGCCAGCTCACATCTATCAGGGGCCACCTCCTACGAGCAGTACTTC. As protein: CASSHLSGATSYEQYF.

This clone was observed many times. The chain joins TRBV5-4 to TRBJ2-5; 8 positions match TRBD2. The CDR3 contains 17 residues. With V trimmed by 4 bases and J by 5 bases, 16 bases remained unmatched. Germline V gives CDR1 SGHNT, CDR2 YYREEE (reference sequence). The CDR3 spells CASSGPAGEGPQETQYF. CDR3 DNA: TGTGCCAGCAGCGGGCCAGCGGGAGAGGGTCCCCAGGAGACCCAGTACTTC. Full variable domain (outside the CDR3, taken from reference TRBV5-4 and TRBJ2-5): ETGVTQSPTHLIKTRGQQVTLRCSSQSGHNTVSWYQQALGQGPQFIFQYYREEENGRGNFPPRFSGLQFPNYSSELNVNALELDDSALYLCASSGPAGEGPQETQYFGPGTRLLVL.

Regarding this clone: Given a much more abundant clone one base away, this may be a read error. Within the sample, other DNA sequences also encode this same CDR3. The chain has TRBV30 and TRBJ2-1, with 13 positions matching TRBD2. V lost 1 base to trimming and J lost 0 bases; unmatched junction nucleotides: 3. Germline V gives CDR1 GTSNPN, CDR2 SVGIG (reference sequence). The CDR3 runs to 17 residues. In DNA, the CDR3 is TGTGCCTGGAGTGGGGGACTAGCGGGAAACTCCTACAATGAGCAGTTCTTC. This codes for CAWSGGLAGNSYNEQFF.

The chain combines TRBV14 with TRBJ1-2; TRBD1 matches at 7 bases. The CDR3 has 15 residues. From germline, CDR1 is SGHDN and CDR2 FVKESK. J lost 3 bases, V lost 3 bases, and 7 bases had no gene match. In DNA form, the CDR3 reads TGTGCCAGCAGCCAGGACCAGGGGGGGCACTATGGCTACACCTTC. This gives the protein CASSQDQGGHYGYTF. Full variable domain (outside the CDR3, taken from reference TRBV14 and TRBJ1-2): EAGVTQFPSHSVIEKGQTVTLRCDPISGHDNLYWYRRVMGKEIKFLLHFVKESKQDESGMPNNRFLAERTGGTYSTLKVQPAELEDSGVYFCASSQDQGGHYGYTFGSGTRLTVV.

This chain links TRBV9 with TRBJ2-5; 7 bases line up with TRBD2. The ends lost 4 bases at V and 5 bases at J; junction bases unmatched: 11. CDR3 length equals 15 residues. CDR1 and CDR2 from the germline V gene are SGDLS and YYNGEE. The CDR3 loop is CASSPGLAGLETQYF. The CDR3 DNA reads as TGTGCCAGCAGCCCGGGATTAGCGGGTTTGGAGACCCAGTACTTC.

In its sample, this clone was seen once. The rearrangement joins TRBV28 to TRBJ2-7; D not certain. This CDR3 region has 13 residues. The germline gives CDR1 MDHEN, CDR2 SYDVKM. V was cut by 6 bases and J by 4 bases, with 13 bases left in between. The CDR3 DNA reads TGTGCCAGCAGACCCCAAGGCAGGTACGAGCAGTACTTC. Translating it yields CASRPQGRYEQYF.

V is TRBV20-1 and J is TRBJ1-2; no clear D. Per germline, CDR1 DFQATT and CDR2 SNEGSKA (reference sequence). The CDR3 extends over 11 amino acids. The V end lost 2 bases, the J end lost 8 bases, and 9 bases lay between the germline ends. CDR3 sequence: CSARFGEGYTF. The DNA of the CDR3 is TGCAGTGCTAGATTCGGGGAGGGCTACACCTTC.

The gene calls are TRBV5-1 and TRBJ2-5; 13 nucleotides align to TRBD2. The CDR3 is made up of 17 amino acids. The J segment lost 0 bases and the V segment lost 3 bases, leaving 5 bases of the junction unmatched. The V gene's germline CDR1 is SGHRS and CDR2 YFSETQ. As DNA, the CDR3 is TGCGCCAGCAGCTCTGGACTAGCGGGAGCCCACCAAGAGACCCAGTACTTC. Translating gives CASSSGLAGAHQETQYF.

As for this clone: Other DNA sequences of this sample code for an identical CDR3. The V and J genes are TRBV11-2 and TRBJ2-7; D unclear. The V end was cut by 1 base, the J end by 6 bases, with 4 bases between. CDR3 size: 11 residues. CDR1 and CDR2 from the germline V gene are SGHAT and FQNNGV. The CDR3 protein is CASSLGPEQYF. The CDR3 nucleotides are TGTGCCAGCAGCTTAGGCCCCGAGCAGTACTTC. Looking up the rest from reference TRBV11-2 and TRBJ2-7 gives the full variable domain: EAGVAQSPRYKIIEKRQSVAFWCNPISGHATLYWYQQILGQGPKLLIQFQNNGVVDDSQLPKDRFSAERLKGVDSTLKIQPAKLEDSAVYLCASSLGPEQYFGPGTRLTVT.

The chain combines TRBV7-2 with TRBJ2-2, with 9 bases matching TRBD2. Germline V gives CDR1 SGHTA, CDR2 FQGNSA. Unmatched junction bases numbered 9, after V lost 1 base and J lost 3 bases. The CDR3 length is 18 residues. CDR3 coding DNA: TGTGCCAGCAGCTTAGTCCCACGCGGGAGGGCGTACACCGGGGAGCTGTTTTTT. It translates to CASSLVPRGRAYTGELFF.

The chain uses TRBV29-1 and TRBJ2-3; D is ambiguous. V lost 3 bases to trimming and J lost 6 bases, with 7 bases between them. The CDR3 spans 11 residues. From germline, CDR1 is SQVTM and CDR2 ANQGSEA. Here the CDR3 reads CSVDVGDTQYF. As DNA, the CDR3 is TGCAGCGTTGACGTTGGGGATACGCAGTATTTT.